This entry lists 2 T cell receptor beta chains sequenced from one sample in a study of T cells in localized non-small cell lung cancer. The protocol was immunoSEQ multiplex PCR, while the TCRdb copy is restricted to in-frame clones and leaves out a portion. The data hold approximately 30,000 clones, with about 90% observed a single time. The material sequenced was peripheral blood, taken before any cancer treatment. These receptor sequences come from a woman aged 18 to 55 with stage I lung adenocarcinoma.

This rearrangement joins TRBV5-6 to TRBJ2-3; the D gene is possibly TRBD2 (6 bases). Germline CDR1 is SGHDT and CDR2 is YYEEEE. CDR3 length equals 13 residues. With 4 bases removed from V and 2 bases from J, the gap between germline ends came to 8 bases. The CDR3 region is CASSAGYTDTQYF. For the CDR3, the DNA is TGTGCCAGCAGCGCGGGATACACAGATACGCAGTATTTT. Looking up the rest from reference TRBV5-6 and TRBJ2-3 gives the full variable domain: DAGVTQSPTHLIKTRGQQVTLRCSPKSGHDTVSWYQQALGQGPQFIFQYYEEEERQRGNFPDRFSGHQFPNYSSELNVNALLLGDSALYLCASSAGYTDTQYFGPGTRLTVL.

The chain recombines TRBV15 with TRBJ2-3; TRBD2 matches at 7 bases. The CDR3 totals 15 residues. The junction had 2 bases not matched to a gene; V was cut back by 2 bases and J by 0 bases. Germline CDR1 and CDR2: LNHNV and YYDKDF (reference sequence). As DNA, the CDR3 is TGTGCCACCAGCAGACCTAGCGGTAGCACAGATACGCAGTATTTT. Amino acid sequence: CATSRPSGSTDTQYF. Filled out from reference TRBV15 and TRBJ2-3, the complete variable domain reads DAMVIQNPRYQVTQFGKPVTLSCSQTLNHNVMYWYQQKSSQAPKLLFHYYDKDFNNEADTPDNFQSRRPNTSFCFLDIRSPGLGDTAMYLCATSRPSGSTDTQYFGPGTRLTVL.